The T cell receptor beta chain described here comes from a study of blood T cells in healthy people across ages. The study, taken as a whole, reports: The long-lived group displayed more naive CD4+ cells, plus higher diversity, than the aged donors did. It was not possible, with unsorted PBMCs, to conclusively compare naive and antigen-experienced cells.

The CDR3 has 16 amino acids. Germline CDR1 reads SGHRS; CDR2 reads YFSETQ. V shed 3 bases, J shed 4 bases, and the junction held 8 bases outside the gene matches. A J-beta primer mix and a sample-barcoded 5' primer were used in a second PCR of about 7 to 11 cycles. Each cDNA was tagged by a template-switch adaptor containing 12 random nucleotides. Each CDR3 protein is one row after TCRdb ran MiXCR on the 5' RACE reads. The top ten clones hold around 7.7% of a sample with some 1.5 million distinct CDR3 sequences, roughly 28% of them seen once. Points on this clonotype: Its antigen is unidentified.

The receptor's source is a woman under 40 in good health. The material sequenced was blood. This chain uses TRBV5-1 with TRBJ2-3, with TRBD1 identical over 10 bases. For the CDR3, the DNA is TGCGCCAGCAGCTACCGGGACAGGGGTACGTCAGATACGCAGTATTTT. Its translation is CASSYRDRGTSDTQYF. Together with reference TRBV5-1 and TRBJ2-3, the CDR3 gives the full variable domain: KAGVTQTPRYLIKTRGQQVTLSCSPISGHRSVSWYQQTPGQGLQFLFEYFSETQRNKGNFPGRFSGRQFSNSRSEMNVSTLELGDSALYLCASSYRDRGTSDTQYFGPGTRLTVL.